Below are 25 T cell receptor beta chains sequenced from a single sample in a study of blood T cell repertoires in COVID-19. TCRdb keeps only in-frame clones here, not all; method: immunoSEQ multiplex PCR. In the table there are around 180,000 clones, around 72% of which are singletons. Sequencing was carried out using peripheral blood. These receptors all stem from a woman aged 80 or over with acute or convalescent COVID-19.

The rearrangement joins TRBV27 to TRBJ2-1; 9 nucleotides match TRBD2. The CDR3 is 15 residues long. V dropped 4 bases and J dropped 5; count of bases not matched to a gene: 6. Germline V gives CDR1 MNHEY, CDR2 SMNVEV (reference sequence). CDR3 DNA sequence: TGTGCCAGCAGTTCCGTGGCTAGCGGGGACAATGAGCAGTTCTTC. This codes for CASSSVASGDNEQFF.

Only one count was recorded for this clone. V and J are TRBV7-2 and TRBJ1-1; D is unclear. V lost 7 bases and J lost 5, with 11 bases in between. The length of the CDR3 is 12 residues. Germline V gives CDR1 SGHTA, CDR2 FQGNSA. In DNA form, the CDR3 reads TGTGCCAGCAACAACCCGGGGACTGAAGCTTTCTTT. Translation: CASNNPGTEAFF.

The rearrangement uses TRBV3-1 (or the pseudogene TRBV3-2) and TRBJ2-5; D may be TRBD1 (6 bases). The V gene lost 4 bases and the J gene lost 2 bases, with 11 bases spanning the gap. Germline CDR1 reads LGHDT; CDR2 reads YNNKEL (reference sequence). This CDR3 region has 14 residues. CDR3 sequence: CASSPWGQQETQYF. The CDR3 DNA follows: TGTGCCAGCAGCCCCTGGGGGCAACAAGAGACCCAGTACTTC.

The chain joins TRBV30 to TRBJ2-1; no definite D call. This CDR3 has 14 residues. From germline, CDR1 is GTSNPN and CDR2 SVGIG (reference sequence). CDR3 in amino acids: CASTGPLRINEQFF. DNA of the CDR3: TGTGCTTCCACTGGGCCCTTAAGGATCAATGAGCAGTTCTTC.

CDR3 nucleotide sequence: TGTGCCAGCACCCTTCGGGCGGGGGGGCACTTCTCCTACGAGCAGTACTTC. As protein: CASTLRAGGHFSYEQYF. The gene calls are TRBV7-9 and TRBJ2-7; 9 nucleotides align to TRBD2. Losses at the gene ends were 7 bases for V and 0 bases for J; bases not matched to a gene: 13. The CDR3 sequence is 17 residues long. CDR1 SEHNR and CDR2 FQNEAQ come from the germline V gene (reference sequence).

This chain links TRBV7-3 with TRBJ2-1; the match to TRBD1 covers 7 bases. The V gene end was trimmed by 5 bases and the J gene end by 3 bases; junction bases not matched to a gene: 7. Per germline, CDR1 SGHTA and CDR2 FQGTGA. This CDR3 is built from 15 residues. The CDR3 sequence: CASSAGTDNYNEQFF. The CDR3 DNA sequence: TGTGCCAGCAGCGCCGGGACAGACAACTACAATGAGCAGTTCTTC.

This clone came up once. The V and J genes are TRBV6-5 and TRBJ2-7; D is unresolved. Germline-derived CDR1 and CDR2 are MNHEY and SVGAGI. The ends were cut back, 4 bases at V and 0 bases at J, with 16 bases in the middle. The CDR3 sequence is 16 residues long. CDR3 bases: TGTGCCAGCAGTTCCCTACCCCCGGGTAACTCCTACGAGCAGTACTTC. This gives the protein CASSSLPPGNSYEQYF.

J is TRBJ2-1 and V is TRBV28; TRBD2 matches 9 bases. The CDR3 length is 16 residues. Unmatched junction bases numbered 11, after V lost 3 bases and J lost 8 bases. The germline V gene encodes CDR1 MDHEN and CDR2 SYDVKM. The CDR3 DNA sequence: TGTGCCAGCAGTTTGCCGGCTCGCGGGAGGGCCTATGAGCAGTTCTTC. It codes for CASSLPARGRAYEQFF.

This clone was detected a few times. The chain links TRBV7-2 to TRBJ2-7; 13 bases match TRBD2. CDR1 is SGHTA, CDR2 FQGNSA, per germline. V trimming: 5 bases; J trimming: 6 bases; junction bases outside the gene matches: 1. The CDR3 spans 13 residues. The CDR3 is CASSGLAGAEQYF. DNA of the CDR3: TGTGCCAGCAGCGGACTAGCGGGAGCCGAGCAGTACTTC. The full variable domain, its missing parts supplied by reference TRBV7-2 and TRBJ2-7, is GAGVSQSPSNKVTEKGKDVELRCDPISGHTALYWYRQSLGQGLEFLIYFQGNSAPDKSGLPSDRFSAERTGGSVSTLTIQRTQQEDSAVYLCASSGLAGAEQYFGPGTRLTVT.

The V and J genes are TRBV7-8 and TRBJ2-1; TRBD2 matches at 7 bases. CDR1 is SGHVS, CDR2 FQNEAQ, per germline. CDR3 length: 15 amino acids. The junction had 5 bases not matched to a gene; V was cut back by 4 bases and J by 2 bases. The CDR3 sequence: CASSSKAGAYNEQFF. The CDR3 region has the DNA TGTGCCAGCAGCTCCAAGGCGGGAGCCTACAATGAGCAGTTCTTC.

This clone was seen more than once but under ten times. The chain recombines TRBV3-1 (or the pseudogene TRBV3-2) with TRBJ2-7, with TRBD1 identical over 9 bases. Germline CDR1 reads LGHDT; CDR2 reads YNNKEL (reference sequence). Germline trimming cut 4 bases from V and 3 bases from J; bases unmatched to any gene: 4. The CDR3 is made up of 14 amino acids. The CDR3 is CASSRVGQGYEQYF. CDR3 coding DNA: TGTGCCAGCAGCCGAGTGGGACAGGGCTACGAGCAGTACTTC.

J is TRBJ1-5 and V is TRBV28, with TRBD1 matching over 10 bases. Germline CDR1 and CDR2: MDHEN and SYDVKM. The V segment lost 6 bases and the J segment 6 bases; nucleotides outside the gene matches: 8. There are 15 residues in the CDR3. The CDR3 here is CASRPGTGDVQPQHF. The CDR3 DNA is TGTGCCAGCAGGCCCGGGACAGGGGATGTTCAGCCCCAGCATTTT.

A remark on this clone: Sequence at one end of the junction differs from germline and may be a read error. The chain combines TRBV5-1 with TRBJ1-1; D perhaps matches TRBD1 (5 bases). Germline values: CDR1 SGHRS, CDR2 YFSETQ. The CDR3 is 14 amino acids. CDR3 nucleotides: TGCGCCAACAGCTTGGAAGGATCAGGGATTGAAGCTTTCTTT. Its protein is CANSLEGSGIEAFF.

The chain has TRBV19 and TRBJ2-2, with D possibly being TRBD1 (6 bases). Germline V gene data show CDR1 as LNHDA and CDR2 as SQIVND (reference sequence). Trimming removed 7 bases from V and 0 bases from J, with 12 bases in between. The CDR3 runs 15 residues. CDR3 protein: CASTTGYSNTGELFF. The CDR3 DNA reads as TGTGCCAGTACCACAGGGTATTCGAACACCGGGGAGCTGTTTTTT.

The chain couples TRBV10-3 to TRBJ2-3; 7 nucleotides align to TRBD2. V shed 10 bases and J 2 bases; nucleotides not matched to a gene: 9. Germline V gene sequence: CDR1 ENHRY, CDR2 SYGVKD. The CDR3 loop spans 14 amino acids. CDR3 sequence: CASASGDLTDTQYF. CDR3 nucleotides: TGTGCCAGTGCAAGCGGGGACCTCACAGATACGCAGTATTTT.

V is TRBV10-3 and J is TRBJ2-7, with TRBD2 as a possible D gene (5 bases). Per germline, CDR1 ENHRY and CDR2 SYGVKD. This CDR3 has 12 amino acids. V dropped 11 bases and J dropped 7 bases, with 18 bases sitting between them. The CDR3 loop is CAVSGPPGEQYF. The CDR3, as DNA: TGTGCCGTTTCTGGGCCCCCGGGGGAGCAGTACTTC.

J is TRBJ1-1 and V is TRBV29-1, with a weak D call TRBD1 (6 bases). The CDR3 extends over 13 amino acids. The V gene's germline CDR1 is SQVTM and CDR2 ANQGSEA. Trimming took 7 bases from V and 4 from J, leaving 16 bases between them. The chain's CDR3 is CSAQNRVGTEAFF. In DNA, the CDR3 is TGCAGCGCCCAAAACAGGGTGGGCACTGAAGCTTTCTTT.

The CDR3 coding sequence is TGTGCCTGGGGAACCGGACAGGGTGGGCGAAACATTCAGTACTTC. Its protein product is CAWGTGQGGRNIQYF. The chain combines TRBV30 with TRBJ2-4, with 8 positions matching TRBD1. V was clipped by 5 bases and J by 6 bases; unmatched bases: 12. The germline V gene encodes CDR1 GTSNPN and CDR2 SVGIG (reference sequence). This CDR3 is 15 amino acids long.

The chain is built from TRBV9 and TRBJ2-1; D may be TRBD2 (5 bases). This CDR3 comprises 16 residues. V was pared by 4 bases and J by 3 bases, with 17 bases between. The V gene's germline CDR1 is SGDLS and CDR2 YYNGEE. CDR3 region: CASSRSGGSGYNEQFF. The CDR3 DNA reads TGTGCCAGCAGCCGATCCGGAGGATCGGGCTACAATGAGCAGTTCTTC.

The CDR3 sequence is CACTPGGRTSGTQYF. The CDR3 bases are TGTGCCTGTACACCCGGGGGGCGGACTAGTGGGACCCAGTACTTC. The J gene is TRBJ2-5, the V gene TRBV30, with a tentative D call TRBD2 (7 bases). Trimming took off 6 bases at V and 7 bases at J, with 24 bases between the two ends. The CDR3 runs 15 residues. Germline CDR1 reads GTSNPN; CDR2 reads SVGIG (reference sequence).

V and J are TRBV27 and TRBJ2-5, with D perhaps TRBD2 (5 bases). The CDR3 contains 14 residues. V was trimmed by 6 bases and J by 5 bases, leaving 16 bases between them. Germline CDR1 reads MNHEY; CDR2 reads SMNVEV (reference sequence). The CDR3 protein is CASSAKEDTETQYF. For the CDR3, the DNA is TGTGCCAGCAGCGCCAAGGAGGATACGGAGACCCAGTACTTC.

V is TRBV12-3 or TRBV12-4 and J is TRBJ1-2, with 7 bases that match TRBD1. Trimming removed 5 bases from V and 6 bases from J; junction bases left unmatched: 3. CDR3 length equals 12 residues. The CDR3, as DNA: TGTGCCAGCAGTCCGGGACAGAATGGCTACACCTTC. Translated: CASSPGQNGYTF.

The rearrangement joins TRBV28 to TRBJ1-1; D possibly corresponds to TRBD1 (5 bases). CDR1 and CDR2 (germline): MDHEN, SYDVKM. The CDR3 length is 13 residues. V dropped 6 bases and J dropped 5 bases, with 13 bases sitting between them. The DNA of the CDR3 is TGTGCCAGCAGCGGGGGGGAGGGAACTGAAGCTTTCTTT. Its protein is CASSGGEGTEAFF.

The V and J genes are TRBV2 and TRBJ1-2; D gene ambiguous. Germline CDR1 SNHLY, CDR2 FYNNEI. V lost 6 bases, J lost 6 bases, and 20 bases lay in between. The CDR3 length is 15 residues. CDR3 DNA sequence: TGTGCCAGCAGCCAGGACTCCACCTTGGGGAATGGCTACACCTTC. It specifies CASSQDSTLGNGYTF.

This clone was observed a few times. CDR3 in DNA: TGTGCCAGCAGCTTAGCGGGAGGCTCCTACGAGCAGTACTTC. Translated, it gives CASSLAGGSYEQYF. The chain recombines TRBV5-4 with TRBJ2-7, with 9 bases identical to TRBD2. The CDR3 extends over 14 amino acids. Germline CDR1 is SGHNT and CDR2 is YYREEE (reference sequence). The trim removed 2 bases at V and 0 bases at J, leaving 0 bases unmatched.